These 10 T cell receptor beta chains share one sample of origin, sequenced in a study of blood T cell repertoires in COVID-19. TCRdb's copy holds only in-frame clones and misses some; the assay was immunoSEQ multiplex PCR. The data contain around 43,000 clones, more than 75% of them singletons. Sequenced: peripheral blood. The source of these receptors is a man between 70 and 80 years old with acute or convalescent COVID-19.

The chain joins TRBV5-3 to TRBJ2-7; D perhaps matches TRBD1 (5 bases). TRBV5-3 is identified as an open reading frame with a role that is uncertain. The CDR3 loop spans 14 amino acids. V lost 5 bases and J 2 bases, leaving 14 bases between the germline ends. The CDR3 region has the DNA TGTGCCAGAAGGGCCCTGCAGGGCCCCTACGAGCAGTACTTC. The encoded protein is CARRALQGPYEQYF.

The CDR3: CASSLNTYEQYF. The CDR3 DNA reads TGTGCCAGCAGTTTGAACACCTACGAGCAGTACTTC. The V call is TRBV6-5, the J call TRBJ2-7; D remains ambiguous. The CDR3 has 12 amino acids. V was clipped by 4 bases and J by 2 bases, with 6 bases between them. The germline gives CDR1 MNHEY, CDR2 SVGAGI.

The V call is TRBV5-4, the J call TRBJ1-2; 7 nucleotides agree with TRBD1. Germline CDR1 reads SGHNT; CDR2 reads YYREEE (reference sequence). V lost 3 bases to trimming and J lost 8 bases; unmatched junction nucleotides: 4. This CDR3 is 12 amino acids long. The CDR3 sequence is CASSYDRAGYTF. DNA for the CDR3: TGTGCCAGCAGCTACGACAGGGCGGGCTACACCTTC.

The chain has TRBV19 and TRBJ2-7; tentatively, D is TRBD1 (6 bases). The CDR3 is 14 residues long. V was shortened by 1 base and J by 0 bases, with 7 bases between the two germline ends. In germline, CDR1 is LNHDA, CDR2 SQIVND (reference sequence). The CDR3 here is CASSIVQGSYEQYF. The CDR3 nucleotides are TGTGCCAGTAGTATAGTACAGGGCTCCTACGAGCAGTACTTC.

V usage is TRBV28 and J usage is TRBJ1-2; a weak D match, TRBD1 (5 bases). Trimming took off 5 bases at V and 1 base at J, with 11 bases between the two ends. This CDR3 is built from 14 residues. The germline gives CDR1 MDHEN, CDR2 SYDVKM. CDR3 sequence reads: CASSPGDRNYGYTF. The CDR3 nucleotides read TGTGCCAGCAGTCCGGGGGACCGTAACTATGGCTACACCTTC.

The rearrangement uses TRBV4-3 and TRBJ2-6, with D possibly TRBD2 on 5 matching bases. Per the germline V gene, CDR1 is LGHNA and CDR2 is YSLEER. Trimming took off 4 bases at V and 4 bases at J, with 11 bases between the two ends. The CDR3 is 15 residues long. CDR3 residues: CASSRGRRGANVLTF. CDR3 coding DNA: TGCGCCAGCAGCCGAGGGCGGCGCGGGGCCAACGTCCTGACTTTC.

The rearrangement uses TRBV9 and TRBJ2-7; 8 nucleotides line up with TRBD1. Germline trimming cut 4 bases from V and 0 bases from J; bases unmatched to any gene: 6. From germline, CDR1 is SGDLS and CDR2 YYNGEE. The CDR3 is 15 amino acids. The CDR3 loop reads CASSRGGQGSYEQYF. Here the CDR3 DNA reads TGTGCCAGCAGCAGGGGAGGACAGGGCTCCTACGAGCAGTACTTC.

This clone was recorded once. The rearrangement links TRBV27 to TRBJ2-2; D not resolved. This CDR3 region has 13 residues. Per germline, CDR1 MNHEY and CDR2 SMNVEV (reference sequence). V lost 3 bases and J lost 6, with 8 bases in between. The CDR3 region is CASSFTLAGELFF. CDR3 bases: TGTGCCAGCAGTTTCACCCTAGCCGGGGAGCTGTTTTTT.

The chain joins TRBV18 to TRBJ1-1; D may be TRBD1 (6 bases). Germline CDR1 reads KGHSH; CDR2 reads LQKENI. Trimming removed 4 bases from V and 0 bases from J, with 12 bases in between. CDR3 length: 15 residues. CDR3: CASSLIGQMNTEAFF. CDR3 DNA sequence: TGTGCCAGCTCACTGATAGGACAGATGAACACTGAAGCTTTCTTT.

This clone was observed once. V gene TRBV7-9 combines with J gene TRBJ2-1, with TRBD2 as a possible D gene (5 bases). There are 15 residues in the CDR3. Trimming left V 5 bases short and J 2 bases short, with 13 bases between. CDR1 is SEHNR and CDR2 is FQNEAQ in the germline V gene (reference sequence). CDR3 sequence (DNA): TGTGCCAGCAGCGCCCGGGATCTCCCCTACAATGAGCAGTTCTTC. Its translation: CASSARDLPYNEQFF.